This T cell receptor (beta chain) was identified in a study of OX40 agonist ivuxolimab in advanced cancers. Across the whole study: Dose-escalation cases comprised hepatocellular carcinoma, melanoma, renal cell or head and neck cancer. In three patients, partial responses were observed, one with hepatocellular carcinoma and two with cutaneous melanoma.

The junction had 4 bases not matched to a gene; V was cut back by 5 bases and J by 7 bases. Germline CDR1 MNHNY, CDR2 SVGAGI (reference sequence). The CDR3 spans 12 residues. Sequenced by immunoSEQ multiplex PCR; TCRdb stores in-frame clones only, minus some. The table lists around 29,000 clones, roughly 87% of them singletons. The sample in question was CD4+ or CD8+ T cells sorted from blood, obtained in a trial of the OX40 agonist ivuxolimab. The source of this sequence is an adult with an advanced solid tumor such as melanoma, head and neck, liver or kidney cancer. The chain has TRBV6-6 and TRBJ1-2, with 7 bases aligning to TRBD1. The CDR3 is CASSPGTVGYTF. CDR3 nucleotide sequence: TGTGCCAGCAGTCCCGGGACAGTTGGCTACACCTTC.